Here is one TCR beta chain with its context. Its antigen is unidentified. The record originates from a study of shared clonotypes between healthy human individuals. About the research overall: Per donor, CD8 memory used one plate, CD8 naive used two, CD4 memory used three and CD4 naive used three. Study-level results: Rarefaction gave evidence that sorted-subset sequencing remained incomplete despite large depth.

Splitting the CD4+ cells yielded a CD45RA+ naive subset and a CD45RA-negative memory subset. The authors ran the assay at deep level. Clones were sequenced by immunoSEQ multiplex PCR, and TCRdb holds only the in-frame ones, with some missing. The sample yields roughly 2,500,000 clones, more than 85% seen once. The CDR3 sequence is 14 residues long. Germline V lookup: CDR1 MNHNS, CDR2 SASEGT. V lost 6 bases and J 6 bases, leaving 15 bases between the germline ends. The genes are TRBV6-1 and TRBJ1-5; D ambiguous. The sample consisted of naive CD4+ T cells from PBMCs. Subset here: CD45RA+ positively selected. The source of this sequence is a man aged 18 to 29 in good health. Some clones in this sample may be carry-over from other donors' samples. CDR3 sequence reads: CASSFGGPAQPQHF. For the CDR3, the DNA is TGTGCCAGCAGCTTCGGAGGGCCCGCTCAGCCCCAGCATTTT.